This T cell receptor beta chain emerged from a study of OX40 agonist ivuxolimab in advanced cancers. Turning to the study itself: While on treatment, patients had intravenous ivuxolimab at 0.01 to 10 mg/kg every 2 weeks.

For this clone: The antigen is unknown.

TCRdb's table, derived via immunoSEQ multiplex PCR, lists solely in-frame clones and lacks some. The sample lists roughly 72,000 clones, roughly 80% occurring once. Trimming took off 3 bases at V and 4 bases at J, with 9 bases between the two ends. Germline V gene data show CDR1 as SNHLY and CDR2 as FYNNEI. The CDR3 is made up of 13 amino acids. Study findings and constraints: Clonal expansion from baseline to week 6 occurred in both CD4+ and CD8+ T cells. Antigens targeted by the expanded peripheral T cells were not determined. CD8+ T cells were the subset that, on average, had more expanded clones than CD4+.

The material was CD4+ or CD8+ T cells sorted from blood, obtained in a trial of the OX40 agonist ivuxolimab. This rearrangement joins TRBV2 to TRBJ1-1; D not resolved. This sequence was found in an adult with an advanced solid tumor such as melanoma, head and neck, liver or kidney cancer. The CDR3 reads CASSDLGGTEAFF. The CDR3 nucleotides are TGTGCCAGCAGTGATCTTGGCGGCACTGAAGCTTTCTTT.